A single sample gave rise to the 21 T cell receptor beta chains below, sequenced in a study of blood T cell repertoires in COVID-19. Assay used: immunoSEQ multiplex PCR; TCRdb lists only in-frame clones, some missing. Of 84,000 or so clones in the sample, 78% are singletons; the top ten hold roughly a third. Material for sequencing was peripheral blood. The receptors shown here come from a man between 60 and 75 years old with COVID-19, enrolled during active disease.

This sequence joins TRBV20-1 and TRBJ1-5, with a weak D call TRBD1 (5 bases). Germline values: CDR1 DFQATT, CDR2 SNEGSKA (reference sequence). The CDR3 spans 15 residues. Trimming removed 3 bases from V and 4 bases from J, with 16 bases in between. The CDR3 region has the DNA TGCAGTGCTAGTTCCGGGGGACGGAGGAATCAGCCCCAGCATTTT. This sequence encodes CSASSGGRRNQPQHF.

This chain links TRBV5-1 with TRBJ2-1; 13 positions agree with TRBD2. The V gene's germline CDR1 is SGHRS and CDR2 YFSETQ. The CDR3 has 11 amino acids. The ends lost 7 bases at V and 14 bases at J; junction bases unmatched: 3. The CDR3 DNA reads as TGCGCCAGCGGACTAGCGGGGGAAGAGTTCTTC. This sequence encodes CASGLAGEEFF.

The gene calls are TRBV29-1 and TRBJ1-1, with 9 bases lining up with TRBD1. This CDR3 spans 12 amino acids. J was trimmed by 8 bases and V by 6 bases; bases with no gene match: 7. Germline CDR1 and CDR2: SQVTM and ANQGSEA. CDR3 loop: CSVTGTGREAFF. For the CDR3, the DNA is TGCAGCGTAACCGGGACAGGGAGAGAAGCTTTCTTT.

This sequence joins TRBV6-5 and TRBJ2-6, with 7 bases identical to TRBD1. The CDR3 runs to 15 residues. The J segment lost 4 bases and the V segment lost 6 bases, leaving 6 bases of the junction unmatched. From germline, CDR1 is MNHEY and CDR2 SVGAGI. CDR3 DNA: TGTGCCAGCAGCATAGGGGGCGCCGGGGCCAACGTCCTGACTTTC. This encodes CASSIGGAGANVLTF.

This clone appeared a few times. J is TRBJ1-6 and V is TRBV12-3 or TRBV12-4; no firm D call. The V end was cut by 6 bases, the J end by 7 bases, with 10 bases between. This CDR3 spans 13 amino acids. CDR3 nucleotides: TGTGCCAGCAGGTCGGGAGGAAATTCACCCCTCCACTTT. Its protein product is CASRSGGNSPLHF.

The chain couples TRBV6-5 to TRBJ2-5, with 9 bases matching TRBD1. Germline V lookup: CDR1 MNHEY, CDR2 SVGAGI. This CDR3 has 15 amino acids. With V trimmed by 0 bases and J by 5 bases, 4 bases remained unmatched. As DNA, the CDR3 is TGTGCCAGCAGTTACTCGACAGGGGGAGGGGAGACCCAGTACTTC. It specifies CASSYSTGGGETQYF.

This clone was recorded a few times. The chain is built from TRBV7-2 and TRBJ2-1, with 9 positions matching TRBD2. With 4 bases clipped from V and 4 bases from J, the junction kept 8 bases outside the gene matches. The CDR3 covers 16 residues. Per germline, CDR1 SGHTA and CDR2 FQGNSA. The CDR3 region is CASSSDAGGWYNEQFF. The CDR3 bases are TGTGCCAGCAGCTCCGACGCGGGGGGGTGGTACAATGAGCAGTTCTTC.

V is TRBV3-1 (or the pseudogene TRBV3-2) and J is TRBJ2-2; 7 bases agree with TRBD2. The CDR3 sequence is 18 residues long. Germline V lookup: CDR1 LGHDT, CDR2 YNNKEL (reference sequence). V was pared by 4 bases and J by 2 bases, with 13 bases of the junction left unmatched. The chain's CDR3 is CASSRERSASGNTGELFF. CDR3 nucleotide sequence: TGTGCCAGCAGCCGAGAGAGGTCGGCTAGCGGTAACACCGGGGAGCTGTTTTTT.

CDR3: CASSSRPGTGFPPSSYEQYF. CDR3 in DNA: TGTGCCAGCAGCTCACGGCCGGGGACAGGGTTTCCTCCCAGCTCCTACGAGCAGTACTTC. The gene calls are TRBV7-6 and TRBJ2-7, with 9 nucleotides matching TRBD1. CDR1 SGHVS and CDR2 FNYEAQ come from the germline V gene. The CDR3 extends over 20 amino acids. With V trimmed by 4 bases and J by 0 bases, 19 bases remained unmatched.

The rearrangement links TRBV5-1 to TRBJ1-2; D is uncertain. Trimming shortened V by 4 bases and J by 1 base, and 5 bases separated the two germline ends. This CDR3 has 12 amino acids. Germline CDR1 SGHRS, CDR2 YFSETQ. The CDR3 DNA follows: TGCGCCAGCAGCGGGAGTAACTATGGCTACACCTTC. Its translation: CASSGSNYGYTF.

The V gene is TRBV11-2, the J gene TRBJ2-2; 10 nucleotides agree with TRBD1. Germline V lookup: CDR1 SGHAT, CDR2 FQNNGV. The CDR3 covers 17 residues. With V trimmed by 4 bases and J by 4 bases, 9 bases remained unmatched. The CDR3 here is CASSWGSGQGFTGELFF. Written as DNA, the CDR3 is TGTGCCAGCAGCTGGGGCTCGGGACAGGGGTTCACCGGGGAGCTGTTTTTT.

The gene calls are TRBV7-8 and TRBJ1-1, with 7 bases fitting TRBD1. This CDR3 comprises 15 residues. Germline V gene sequence: CDR1 SGHVS, CDR2 FQNEAQ. Trimming at V came to 2 bases and at J to 4 bases, leaving 7 bases not matched to a gene. The CDR3 nucleotides are TGTGCCAGCAGCTTAAGGGACAGTCTCTCCACTGAAGCTTTCTTT. Protein: CASSLRDSLSTEAFF.

The chain uses TRBV5-5 and TRBJ1-2; D is uncertain. Germline CDR1 is SGHKS and CDR2 is YYEKEE (reference sequence). Between the trimmed V and J ends, which lost 1 base and 2 bases, there was a span of 9 bases. The CDR3 runs to 14 residues. CDR3 nucleotides: TGTGCCAGCAGCTTGCCGCGGCAGAACTATGGCTACACCTTC. Its protein product is CASSLPRQNYGYTF.

V usage is TRBV19 and J usage is TRBJ2-7; D may be TRBD1 (6 bases). Germline V gene data show CDR1 as LNHDA and CDR2 as SQIVND (reference sequence). The CDR3 totals 16 residues. V was cut by 3 bases and J by 2 bases, with 17 bases left in between. CDR3 sequence reads: CASSIIGTRVPYEQYF. The CDR3, as DNA: TGTGCCAGTAGTATTATCGGGACACGCGTACCCTACGAGCAGTACTTC.

This clone was detected a few times. The J gene is TRBJ2-5, the V gene TRBV12-5, with 8 bases aligning to TRBD2. J gave up 5 bases and V 5 bases, and 16 bases lay outside the gene matches. CDR3 length equals 17 residues. Germline loops: CDR1 LGHNT, CDR2 FRNRAP. CDR3 coding DNA: TGTGCTAGTGGTGCCCCCCGGACTGGAGCGGGAGTTGAGACCCAGTACTTC. Translating it yields CASGAPRTGAGVETQYF.

The chain joins TRBV5-6 to TRBJ1-4, with D maybe TRBD1 (5 bases). V was pared by 1 base and J by 7 bases, with 11 bases between. CDR1 is SGHDT, CDR2 YYEEEE, per germline. This CDR3 region has 14 residues. The CDR3 spells CASSLSGRGEKLFF. CDR3 coding DNA: TGTGCCAGCAGCTTGTCAGGGAGGGGTGAAAAACTGTTTTTT. Filled out from reference TRBV5-6 and TRBJ1-4, the complete variable domain reads DAGVTQSPTHLIKTRGQQVTLRCSPKSGHDTVSWYQQALGQGPQFIFQYYEEEERQRGNFPDRFSGHQFPNYSSELNVNALLLGDSALYLCASSLSGRGEKLFFGSGTQLSVL.

CDR3: CASSLQGDEQFF. In DNA form, the CDR3 reads TGCGCCAGCAGCTTACAGGGCGATGAGCAGTTCTTC. The gene calls are TRBV5-1 and TRBJ2-1; D is possibly TRBD1 (6 bases). The CDR3 consists of 12 residues. Germline CDR1 reads SGHRS; CDR2 reads YFSETQ. V gave up 2 bases and J gave up 8 bases, with 8 bases separating them.

V usage is TRBV6-5 and J usage is TRBJ2-6; D is ambiguous. Trimming removed 11 bases at V and 4 bases at J, with 9 bases between. Germline V gives CDR1 MNHEY, CDR2 SVGAGI. This CDR3 comprises 12 residues. The CDR3 here is CAVGKGANVLTF. The CDR3 DNA is TGTGCCGTCGGTAAGGGGGCCAACGTCCTGACTTTC.

The chain couples TRBV7-2 to TRBJ2-6, with D perhaps TRBD2 (6 bases). V was clipped by 2 bases and J by 3 bases, with 20 bases between them. The CDR3 is 19 amino acids. Germline V gives CDR1 SGHTA, CDR2 FQGNSA. Written as DNA, the CDR3 is TGTGCCAGCAGCTTAAGGAGTGGAGGGGCTGGGAATGGGGCCAACGTCCTGACTTTC. This gives the protein CASSLRSGGAGNGANVLTF.

The chain is built from TRBV3-1 (or the pseudogene TRBV3-2) and TRBJ2-3; unclear D gene. Germline assignment: CDR1 LGHDT and CDR2 YNNKEL (reference sequence). This CDR3 is built from 13 residues. The V gene lost 4 bases and the J gene lost 2 bases, with 7 bases spanning the gap. Here the CDR3 DNA reads TGTGCCAGCAGCCCCCAGTCCACAGATACGCAGTATTTT. As protein: CASSPQSTDTQYF.

The V gene is TRBV5-4, the J gene TRBJ2-2; possible D gene TRBD1, 5 bases. Trimming took off 4 bases at V and 0 bases at J, with 19 bases between the two ends. Per the germline V gene, CDR1 is SGHNT and CDR2 is YYREEE (reference sequence). The CDR3 is 18 residues long. The CDR3 loop is CASSPRRGRGSNTGELFF. CDR3 sequence (DNA): TGTGCCAGCAGCCCCCGTAGGGGTCGAGGTTCGAACACCGGGGAGCTGTTTTTT.